This record looks at one T cell receptor beta chain sequence and its context. J lost 9 bases, V lost 6 bases, and 7 bases had no gene match. Germline V CDR1 and CDR2: SNHLY, FYNNEI. This CDR3 contains 14 residues. Original processing notes: Cell counts per sample came from amplifying reference gene primers. The data were produced by immunoSEQ multiplex PCR, yet TCRdb's version contains in-frame clones alone and is incomplete. V and J calls and clone size are copied from that table; D and trimming were computed from the DNA. The sample holds around 160,000 clones, 85% to 90% seen once. Enrolment of Seattle patients took place during active infection, and they were followed longitudinally. This sample stems from a study of blood T cell repertoires in COVID-19. On the study more broadly: The study drew acute and convalescent COVID-19 samples from the United States, Italy and Spain.

Sequenced sample: peripheral blood. This chain links TRBV2 with TRBJ2-1; 11 bases fit TRBD2. The TCR sequence derives from an older woman with COVID-19, enrolled during active disease. CDR3 nucleotide sequence: TGTGCCAGCAGGGAGACTAGCGGGGTGGCTGAGCAGTTCTTC. Protein product: CASRETSGVAEQFF.